These T cell receptor beta chains were read from a single sample in a study of blood T cell repertoires in COVID-19. Here immunoSEQ multiplex PCR was the method, and the copy in TCRdb shows in-frame clones only, minus some. The sample carries 120,000 to 150,000 clones, roughly 76% recorded once. Sequencing was done on a sample of peripheral blood. These receptors were obtained from a human donor with acute or convalescent COVID-19. The donor label of this sample is uncertain. CDR3s leave out the opening cysteine and the closing phenylalanine or tryptophan.

V gene	CDR3 length	J gene	CDR3 protein
TRBV12-3/TRBV12-4	11	TRBJ2-5	ASTRRQGEAQY
TRBV5-4	13	TRBJ2-5	ASSFSGGAPETQY
TRBV7-6	11	TRBJ1-1	ASSLGGDTEAF
TRBV3-1/TRBV3-2	13	TRBJ1-1	ASSPSLEGRGEAF
TRBV6-4	14	TRBJ2-1	ASNQPPRGPYNEQF
TRBV2	13	TRBJ1-5	ASSELYPVGQPQH
TRBV24-1	13	TRBJ1-1	ATSDPGGPNTEAF
TRBV28	11	TRBJ1-1	ASRTGGGTEAF
TRBV3-1/TRBV3-2	12	TRBJ1-2	ASSQTGSGYGYT
TRBV6-5	13	TRBJ1-1	ASSLTGFEGTEAF
TRBV2	13	TRBJ1-3	ASSEDSLSGNTIY
TRBV3-1/TRBV3-2	13	TRBJ2-1	ASSQKASGYNEQF
TRBV12-3/TRBV12-4	11	TRBJ1-2	ASTQGRGYGYT
TRBV2	13	TRBJ1-5	ASSAGLGSNQPQH
TRBV7-3	12	TRBJ1-6	ASSLGQDNSPLH
TRBV7-2	12	TRBJ1-1	ASSLERDGTEAF
TRBV7-2	13	TRBJ2-5	ASSTGTSGEETQY
TRBV14	14	TRBJ1-1	ASSQDLAPGNTEAF
TRBV27	13	TRBJ1-1	ASSPQGARNTEAF
TRBV5-1	13	TRBJ2-1	ASSHGQGGTNEQF
TRBV7-6	12	TRBJ2-5	ASRPGTTQETQY
TRBV6-5	12	TRBJ1-5	ASSYLGGNQPQH
TRBV27	10	TRBJ2-1	ASSLRGYEQF
TRBV13	13	TRBJ2-1	ASSLGTVSYNEQF
TRBV20-1	10	TRBJ2-7	SASLQGWEQY
TRBV6-5	13	TRBJ1-5	ASSSGQGSNQPQH
TRBV7-9	12	TRBJ2-5	ASSSMRGLETQY
TRBV4-2	14	TRBJ1-1	ATTRSTSRGSTEAF
TRBV5-1	16	TRBJ2-2	ASSSPGLKTSNTGELF
TRBV11-2	13	TRBJ1-4	ASSIGPGQGRKLF
TRBV2	12	TRBJ2-2	ASIGQGASGELF